What follows is one TCR beta chain and its context. Generated by immunoSEQ multiplex PCR, the TCRdb table keeps only in-frame clones and is missing some. The table lists fewer than 25,000 clones, roughly 90% of them singletons, with around 7% in the top ten. This specimen comes from a study of T cell changes during pregnancy in multiple sclerosis. The CDR3 has 15 residues. The V end lost 1 base, the J end lost 4 bases, and 11 bases lay between the germline ends. Germline V lookup: CDR1 SGHTA, CDR2 FQGNSA. The receptor's source is a female donor with multiple sclerosis, enrolled in a pregnancy study. The V gene is TRBV7-2, the J gene TRBJ1-5; D not resolved. Specimen: CD8+ T cells from peripheral blood mononuclear cells, collected in the first trimester of pregnancy. The DNA for the CDR3 is TGTGCCAGCAGCTTAGTGCCGGGAAGTAATCAGCCCCAGCATTTT. Encoded protein: CASSLVPGSNQPQHF. Full variable domain (remainder filled in from reference TRBV7-2 and TRBJ1-5): GAGVSQSPSNKVTEKGKDVELRCDPISGHTALYWYRQSLGQGLEFLIYFQGNSAPDKSGLPSDRFSAERTGGSVSTLTIQRTQQEDSAVYLCASSLVPGSNQPQHFGDGTRLSIL.